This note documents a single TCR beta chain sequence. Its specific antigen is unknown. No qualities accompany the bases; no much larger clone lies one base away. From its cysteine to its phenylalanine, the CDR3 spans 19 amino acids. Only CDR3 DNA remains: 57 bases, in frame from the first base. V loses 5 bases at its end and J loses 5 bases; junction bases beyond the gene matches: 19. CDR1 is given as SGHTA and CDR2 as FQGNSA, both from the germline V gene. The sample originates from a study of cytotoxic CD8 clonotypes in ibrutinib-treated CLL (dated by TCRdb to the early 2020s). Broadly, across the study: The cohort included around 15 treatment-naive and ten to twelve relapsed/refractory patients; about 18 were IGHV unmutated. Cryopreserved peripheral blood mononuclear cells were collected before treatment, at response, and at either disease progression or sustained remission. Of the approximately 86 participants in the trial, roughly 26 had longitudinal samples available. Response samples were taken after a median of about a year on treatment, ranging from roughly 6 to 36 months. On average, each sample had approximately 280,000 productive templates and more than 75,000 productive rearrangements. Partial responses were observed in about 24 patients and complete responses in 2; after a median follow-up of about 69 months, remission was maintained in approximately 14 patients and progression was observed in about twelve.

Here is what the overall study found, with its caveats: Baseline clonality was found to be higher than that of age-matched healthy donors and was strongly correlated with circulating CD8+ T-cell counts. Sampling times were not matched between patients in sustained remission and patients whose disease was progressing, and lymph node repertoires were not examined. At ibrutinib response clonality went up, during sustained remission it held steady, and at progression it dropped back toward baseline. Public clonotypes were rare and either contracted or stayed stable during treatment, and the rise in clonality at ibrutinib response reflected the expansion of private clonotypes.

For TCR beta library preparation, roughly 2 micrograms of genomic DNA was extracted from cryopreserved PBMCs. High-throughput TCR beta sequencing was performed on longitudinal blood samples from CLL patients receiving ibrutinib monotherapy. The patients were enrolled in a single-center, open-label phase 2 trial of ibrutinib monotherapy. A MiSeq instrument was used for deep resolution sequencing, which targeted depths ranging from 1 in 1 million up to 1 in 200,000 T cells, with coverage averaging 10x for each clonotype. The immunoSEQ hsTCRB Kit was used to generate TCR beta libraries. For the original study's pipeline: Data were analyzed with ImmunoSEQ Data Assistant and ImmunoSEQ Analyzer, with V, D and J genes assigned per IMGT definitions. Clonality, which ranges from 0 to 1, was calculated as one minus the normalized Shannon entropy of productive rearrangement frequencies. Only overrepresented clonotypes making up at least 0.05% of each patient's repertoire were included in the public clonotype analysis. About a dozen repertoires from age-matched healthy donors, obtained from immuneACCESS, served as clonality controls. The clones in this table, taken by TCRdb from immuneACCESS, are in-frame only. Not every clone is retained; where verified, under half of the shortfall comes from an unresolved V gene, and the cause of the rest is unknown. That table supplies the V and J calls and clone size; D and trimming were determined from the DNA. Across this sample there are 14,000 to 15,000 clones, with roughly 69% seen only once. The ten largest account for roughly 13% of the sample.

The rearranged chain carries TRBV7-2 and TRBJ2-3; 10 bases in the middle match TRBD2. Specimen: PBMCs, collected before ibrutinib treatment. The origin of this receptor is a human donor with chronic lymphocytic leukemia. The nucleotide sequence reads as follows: TGTGCCAGCAGCCACCCATTTCTAGCGGGGGAGTTCCATTTAGATACGCAGTATTTT. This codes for CASSHPFLAGEFHLDTQYF.